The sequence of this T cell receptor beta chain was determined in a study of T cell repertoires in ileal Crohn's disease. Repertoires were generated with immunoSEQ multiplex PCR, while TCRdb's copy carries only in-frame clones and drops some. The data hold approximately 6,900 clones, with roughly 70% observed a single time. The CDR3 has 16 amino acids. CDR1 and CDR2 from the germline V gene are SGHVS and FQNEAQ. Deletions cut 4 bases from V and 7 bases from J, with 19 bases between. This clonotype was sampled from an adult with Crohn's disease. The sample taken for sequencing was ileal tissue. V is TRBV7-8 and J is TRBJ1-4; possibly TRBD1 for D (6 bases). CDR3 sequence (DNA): TGTGCCAGCAGCTCGGTTACAGGGCTAGGCGGTGAAAAACTGTTTTTT. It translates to CASSSVTGLGGEKLFF.